This T cell receptor (beta chain) is from a study of monozygotic twins with inflammatory bowel disease. Whole-study results and caveats: The authors note that differing immunosuppressive treatments may have added variability to patient repertoires. TCRbeta diversity (inverse Simpson) was lower in IBD patients than in healthy co-twins.

CDR1 and CDR2 from the germline V gene are SEHNR and FQNEAQ (reference sequence). The CDR3 has 14 amino acids. Reprocessing the 5' RACE reads, TCRdb reports a single entry for every CDR3 protein and omits DNA. There are 140,000 to 150,000 distinct CDR3 sequences in the sample, with around 1.2% held by the top ten. Regarding this clonotype: Its antigen is not identified.

This receptor was identified in a human donor with ulcerative colitis or Crohn's disease, or a healthy co-twin of an affected twin (not recorded which). Specimen: blood. The chain recombines TRBV7-9 with TRBJ1-1; TCRdb proposes TRBD1, but this gene call is untestable without DNA. CDR3 residues: CASSSPGKNTEAFF.